This T cell receptor (beta chain) was identified in a study of T cells in Graves' hyperthyroidism and ophthalmopathy. General study findings and limits: Most thyroid clonotypes expanded above 0.001 were also detected in blood.

The definition of stable Graves' hyperthyroidism was no ophthalmopathy progression within 18 months. The hyperthyroidism patients had all been newly diagnosed, and their disease duration was under 2 months. Their ages ranged from 18 to 65 years. CDR1 and CDR2 from the germline V gene are MNHEY and SVGAGI. CDR3 length: 15 residues. With 6 bases clipped from V and 7 bases from J, the junction kept 14 bases outside the gene matches. Using RNA transcripts as the source, TCR beta CDR3 regions were amplified. The HTBI set primed first-round TCR CDR3 RT-PCR. From the multiplex PCR reads, TCRdb called clonotypes with MiXCR, one entry per CDR3 protein. The table lists under 700,000 distinct CDR3 sequences, around 45% of them singletons, with roughly 8.2% in the top ten. A remark on this clonotype: Its antigen is not identified.

The genes are TRBV6-5 and TRBJ2-5, with 7 nucleotides matching TRBD1. This clonotype originated in a woman under 30 with Graves' hyperthyroidism. The sequenced sample was peripheral blood or thyroid tissue (not recorded which). Written as DNA, the CDR3 is TGTGCCAGCAGCTACACAGGGGCTTTAGGATGGACCCAGTACTTC. It translates to CASSYTGALGWTQYF.